A single sample is the source of the 23 T cell receptor beta chains below, sequenced in a study of cytomegalovirus exposure and HLA in healthy donors. Clones were sequenced by immunoSEQ multiplex PCR, and TCRdb holds only the in-frame ones, with some missing. The sample lists about 160,000 clones, 88% seen once, with 2.5% to 3.5% in the top ten. Source material: PBMCs. The receptor source for this set is a man aged 18 to 30 in good health and CMV-seronegative.

The V and J genes are TRBV6-5 and TRBJ2-5; weak D call: TRBD1 (6 bases). The CDR3 runs to 14 residues. Trimming stripped 6 bases from V and 3 bases from J, with 14 bases between. CDR1 MNHEY and CDR2 SVGAGI come from the germline V gene. The CDR3 DNA is TGTGCCAGCAGGGACAGACTAACAGAAGAGACCCAGTACTTC. Translated, it gives CASRDRLTEETQYF.

The CDR3 sequence: CASSSVDGGFGSPLHF. CDR3 nucleotides: TGCGCCAGCAGCTCTGTGGATGGAGGGTTCGGGTCACCCCTCCACTTT. The J gene is TRBJ1-6, the V gene TRBV5-1, with unresolved D. The germline gives CDR1 SGHRS, CDR2 YFSETQ. The CDR3 totals 16 residues. The V end lost 3 bases, the J end lost 10 bases, and 20 bases lay between the germline ends.

The chain employs TRBV5-1 and TRBJ2-5, with 7 bases matching TRBD2. J was trimmed by 1 base and V by 4 bases; bases with no gene match: 4. Per the germline V gene, CDR1 is SGHRS and CDR2 is YFSETQ. This CDR3 is built from 14 residues. CDR3 in amino acids: CASSPGTIQETQYF. Written as DNA, the CDR3 is TGCGCCAGCAGCCCGGGGACTATCCAAGAGACCCAGTACTTC. Based on the CDR3 plus reference TRBV5-1 and TRBJ2-5, the full variable domain is KAGVTQTPRYLIKTRGQQVTLSCSPISGHRSVSWYQQTPGQGLQFLFEYFSETQRNKGNFPGRFSGRQFSNSRSEMNVSTLELGDSALYLCASSPGTIQETQYFGPGTRLLVL.

On this clone itself: Other DNA sequences in the sample encode the same CDR3. The chain joins TRBV6-1 to TRBJ2-7; D remains ambiguous. Trimming took 2 bases from V and 3 from J, leaving 8 bases between them. CDR3 length: 13 residues. Germline CDR1 reads MNHNS; CDR2 reads SASEGT. CDR3 in amino acids: CASSETGVYEQYV. CDR3 DNA: TGTGCCAGCAGTGAAACGGGTGTCTACGAGCAGTACGTC.

The rearrangement joins TRBV30 to TRBJ2-7; no clear D. CDR1 is GTSNPN and CDR2 is SVGIG in the germline V gene (reference sequence). V lost 2 bases and J 1 base, leaving 6 bases between the germline ends. The CDR3 length is 12 residues. The CDR3 loop is CAWSLVSYEQYV. The CDR3 DNA reads as TGTGCCTGGAGTCTAGTTTCCTACGAGCAGTACGTC.

The genes are TRBV28 and TRBJ2-7, with a tentative D call TRBD1 (6 bases). V lost 7 bases and J 7 bases, leaving 11 bases between the germline ends. The germline V gene encodes CDR1 MDHEN and CDR2 SYDVKM. There are 11 residues in the CDR3. The CDR3 region is CASNRGGEQYF. In DNA, the CDR3 is TGTGCCAGCAACCGAGGGGGAGAGCAGTACTTC.

J is TRBJ2-1 and V is TRBV19; D perhaps matches TRBD1 (6 bases). CDR1 LNHDA and CDR2 SQIVND come from the germline V gene (reference sequence). Deletions cut 7 bases from V and 2 bases from J, with 18 bases between. The CDR3 covers 16 residues. The CDR3 here is CASKGSVWDTYNEQFF. CDR3 DNA sequence: TGTGCCAGTAAAGGGTCAGTGTGGGACACCTACAATGAGCAGTTCTTC. The variable domain in full, completed from reference TRBV19 and TRBJ2-1, reads DGGITQSPKYLFRKEGQNVTLSCEQNLNHDAMYWYRQDPGQGLRLIYYSQIVNDFQKGDIAEGYSVSREKKESFPLTVTSAQKNPTAFYLCASKGSVWDTYNEQFFGPGTRLTVL.

CDR3 coding DNA: TGTGCCAGCAGTTGGAGCTCTGGGGCCAACGTCCTGACTTTC. Protein product: CASSWSSGANVLTF. The chain carries TRBV27 and TRBJ2-6; no clear D gene. Germline V gives CDR1 MNHEY, CDR2 SMNVEV (reference sequence). The CDR3 contains 14 residues. Trimming removed 4 bases from V and 0 bases from J, with 4 bases in between.

The J gene is TRBJ2-6, the V gene TRBV30; TRBD1 matches at 9 bases. CDR1 is GTSNPN and CDR2 is SVGIG in the germline V gene (reference sequence). This CDR3 region has 17 residues. The ends lost 4 bases at V and 0 bases at J; junction bases unmatched: 7. CDR3 nucleotides: TGTGCCTGGACCCCGGGACAGGGACACTCTGGGGCCAACGTCCTGACTTTC. Protein product: CAWTPGQGHSGANVLTF.

This clone was counted only a few times. The chain combines TRBV7-2 with TRBJ2-5, with D unresolved. V shed 1 base and J shed 3 bases, with 3 bases lying between them. The length of the CDR3 is 12 residues. In germline, CDR1 is SGHTA, CDR2 FQGNSA. CDR3: CASSLGEETQYF. The CDR3 bases are TGTGCCAGCAGCTTAGGAGAAGAGACCCAGTACTTC.

This clone occurred a few times. This chain uses TRBV7-9 with TRBJ1-3, with D hard to call. V lost 5 bases and J lost 3, with 5 bases in between. The V gene's germline CDR1 is SEHNR and CDR2 FQNEAQ (reference sequence). The CDR3 runs 12 residues. CDR3 loop: CASSTFGNTIYF. CDR3 coding DNA: TGTGCCAGCAGCACATTTGGAAACACCATATATTTT.

CDR3 bases: TGTGCCAGTAGTCAGGGGATGGGAGAGCAGTACTTC. It is translated as CASSQGMGEQYF. The chain links TRBV19 to TRBJ2-7, with a weak D call TRBD1 (6 bases). This CDR3 is 12 amino acids long. The V end was cut by 5 bases, the J end by 7 bases, with 12 bases between. The germline CDR1 and CDR2 sequences are LNHDA and SQIVND (reference sequence).

The J gene is TRBJ2-1, the V gene TRBV6-6, with 7 bases matching TRBD2. From germline, CDR1 is MNHNY and CDR2 SVGAGI (reference sequence). V dropped 4 bases and J dropped 8; count of bases not matched to a gene: 5. The CDR3 length is 13 residues. CDR3 sequence: CASSFGLVDEQFF. The DNA for the CDR3 is TGTGCCAGCAGTTTCGGACTAGTGGATGAGCAGTTCTTC.

The V and J genes are TRBV29-1 and TRBJ1-2, with D maybe TRBD1 (6 bases). V was trimmed by 0 bases and J by 4 bases, leaving 12 bases between them. Germline values: CDR1 SQVTM, CDR2 ANQGSEA. The CDR3 consists of 14 residues. In DNA, the CDR3 is TGCAGCGTTGAAGATCTAGACAGGCGCTATGGCTACACCTTC. Its protein product is CSVEDLDRRYGYTF.

The rearrangement joins TRBV5-4 to TRBJ2-1, with 13 nucleotides matching TRBD2. Looked up from germline, CDR1 is SGHNT and CDR2 is YYREEE (reference sequence). V trimming: 5 bases; J trimming: 6 bases; junction bases outside the gene matches: 5. This CDR3 region has 15 residues. Here the CDR3 reads CASRPLAGGPNEQFF. The DNA for the CDR3 is TGTGCCAGCAGACCACTAGCGGGGGGGCCCAATGAGCAGTTCTTC.

The chain has TRBV5-1 and TRBJ2-1, with 12 bases identical to TRBD2. The germline V gene encodes CDR1 SGHRS and CDR2 YFSETQ. There are 15 residues in the CDR3. Trimming took 7 bases from V and 8 from J; bases not matched to a gene: 10. The CDR3 loop reads CASYQLPSGRDEQFF. As DNA, the CDR3 is TGCGCCAGCTATCAGCTCCCTAGCGGGAGGGATGAGCAGTTCTTC.

V and J are TRBV27 and TRBJ2-1; 12 bases are shared with TRBD2. Germline loops: CDR1 MNHEY, CDR2 SMNVEV (reference sequence). The CDR3 totals 15 residues. Losses at the gene ends were 6 bases for V and 4 bases for J; bases not matched to a gene: 4. The CDR3 DNA reads as TGTGCCAGCAGAACTAGCGGGGGGATATACAATGAGCAGTTCTTC. This gives the protein CASRTSGGIYNEQFF.

The V gene is TRBV4-1, the J gene TRBJ2-1, with TRBD2 identical over 9 bases. The trim removed 2 bases at V and 3 bases at J, leaving 8 bases unmatched. The germline gives CDR1 MGHRA, CDR2 YSYEKL. CDR3 length equals 17 residues. The chain's CDR3 is CASSQRGGLAHYNEQFF. CDR3 DNA sequence: TGCGCCAGCAGCCAACGGGGAGGACTAGCGCACTACAATGAGCAGTTCTTC.

The chain is built from TRBV5-6 and TRBJ2-5, with a possible D match to TRBD2 (5 bases). Germline lookup yields CDR1 SGHDT and CDR2 YYEEEE. The CDR3 consists of 14 residues. Trimming removed 3 bases at V and 2 bases at J, with 11 bases between. The CDR3 nucleotides read TGTGCCAGCAGCTACGCCCGAGGGCAAGAGACCCAGTACTTC. Translation gives CASSYARGQETQYF.

J is TRBJ1-2 and V is TRBV28; D is uncertain. CDR3 length equals 11 residues. Between the trimmed V and J ends, which lost 4 bases and 6 bases, there was a span of 6 bases. The germline V gene encodes CDR1 MDHEN and CDR2 SYDVKM. The CDR3 reads CASSYEDGYTF. CDR3 DNA: TGTGCCAGCAGTTACGAGGATGGCTACACCTTC.

CDR3 DNA: TGTGCCAGCTCACCAAGGAGAGAGGGCACTAATGAAAAACTGTTTTTT. It yields the protein CASSPRREGTNEKLFF. This chain uses TRBV18 with TRBJ1-4, with D uncertain. Per germline, CDR1 KGHSH and CDR2 LQKENI. The ends were cut back, 2 bases at V and 2 bases at J, with 12 bases in the middle. The CDR3 is 16 residues long.

The J gene is TRBJ1-5, the V gene TRBV6-5, with D unclear. Trimming left V 0 bases short and J 0 bases short, with 6 bases between. The CDR3 runs 15 residues. Looked up from germline, CDR1 is MNHEY and CDR2 is SVGAGI. CDR3 DNA: TGTGCCAGCAGTTACTCGTTGCGTAGCAATCAGCCCCAGCATTTT. Its protein product is CASSYSLRSNQPQHF.

The V call is TRBV27, the J call TRBJ1-2, with a weak D call TRBD1 (6 bases). Trimming took off 6 bases at V and 5 bases at J, with 10 bases between the two ends. The V gene's germline CDR1 is MNHEY and CDR2 SMNVEV (reference sequence). This CDR3 contains 12 residues. CDR3 coding DNA: TGTGCCAGCAGCCTCAGGGGTTATGGCTACACCTTC. Protein sequence: CASSLRGYGYTF.